One and the same sample provided the 6 T cell receptor beta chains below, sequenced in a study of regulatory T cells in long-lasting Graves disease (dated by TCRdb to the early 2020s). Library construction relied on multiplex PCR. Sequencing was carried out with an Illumina HiSeq 4000. iRepertoire HTBI primers and Arm-PCR amplification of CDR3 regions were used to construct TCR beta libraries. TCRdb reprocessed the public reads (quality trimming at Q25 with fastp, clone calling with MiXCR) and kept in-frame beta chains. CDR3 protein sequences are deduplicated, and each keeps its most common genes and DNA. The sample has 300,000 to 400,000 distinct CDR3 sequences on record, 15% to 20% of them singletons. In total, the top ten clones hold roughly 27% of the sample. The time point label here, explained by the study, means: newly diagnosed GD, antithyroid drugs for less than 3 months. For both TCR sequencing and RNA sequencing, RNA was extracted from PBMCs using TRIzol.

These same data were also listed under a study on T cells in Graves' hyperthyroidism and ophthalmopathy.

The source was peripheral blood mononuclear cells (PBMCs), collected at new diagnosis, from a patient treated with antithyroid drugs. These receptors all come from a man aged 40-49 years with Graves disease. Donor details come from another sample of the same person, matched by shared clones.

This rearrangement joins TRBV15 to TRBJ1-5; D unclear. Germline V gene lookup returns CDR1 LNHNV and CDR2 YYDKDF (reference sequence). V was clipped by 1 base and J by 9 bases, with 13 bases between them. The CDR3 has 14 residues. CDR3 DNA: TGTGCCACCAGCAGAGTGTCAGTATTATCGCCCCAGCATTTT. It is translated as CATSRVSVLSPQHF.

The chain is built from TRBV27 and TRBJ1-2, with D perhaps TRBD1 (6 bases). The CDR3 is 16 amino acids. The ends were cut back, 4 bases at V and 3 bases at J, with 18 bases in the middle. From germline, CDR1 is MNHEY and CDR2 SMNVEV (reference sequence). DNA for the CDR3: TGTGCCAGCAGTTGGAAGACAGCAAGGGGGGACTATGGCTACACCTTC. It codes for CASSWKTARGDYGYTF.

This clonotype was seen many times. This chain's CDR3 is CASSARTSGVLEQYF. Here the CDR3 DNA reads TGTGCCAGCAGTGCCCGGACTAGCGGGGTATTGGAGCAGTACTTC. The rearrangement links TRBV12-3 or TRBV12-4 to TRBJ2-7; TRBD2 aligns across 12 bases. The CDR3 consists of 15 residues. V was pared by 5 bases and J by 7 bases, with 9 bases of the junction left unmatched.

This clonotype was seen a handful of times. The rearrangement uses TRBV10-2 and TRBJ2-5; 7 positions match TRBD2. V gave up 6 bases and J gave up 3 bases; unmatched junction bases: 7. The CDR3 is 14 residues long. Looked up from germline, CDR1 is WSHSY and CDR2 is SAAADI. DNA for the CDR3: TGCGCCAGCAGAGCGGGATCCGGGGAAGAGACCCAGTACTTC. Encoded protein: CASRAGSGEETQYF.

This clonotype was seen only a few times. The CDR3 reads CAITSGLAGGNEQFF. For the CDR3, the DNA is TGTGCCATCACTAGTGGACTAGCGGGGGGCAATGAGCAGTTCTTC. The rearrangement uses TRBV10-3 and TRBJ2-1; 14 positions agree with TRBD2. Per the germline V gene, CDR1 is ENHRY and CDR2 is SYGVKD. This CDR3 is 15 amino acids long. J lost 6 bases, V lost 7 bases, and 5 bases had no gene match.

This clonotype was counted ten times or more. The rearrangement joins TRBV9 to TRBJ2-7; 9 bases line up with TRBD1. The CDR3 spans 15 residues. Germline V gene sequence: CDR1 SGDLS, CDR2 YYNGEE. Trimming cost V 3 bases and J 7 bases; bases outside gene matches: 11. The CDR3 nucleotides are TGTGCCAGCAGCGAGACGGGACAGGGCAAAGGGGAGCAGTACTTC. Translated: CASSETGQGKGEQYF.